Listed below are T cell receptor beta chains from one sample, sequenced in a study of T-cell memory formation after mild COVID-19. In TCRdb, the 5' RACE reads were re-called with MiXCR into one record per CDR3 protein. The sample has more than 75,000 distinct CDR3 sequences, approximately 15% seen once. The sequencing input was PBMCs or a T cell subset sorted from them (not recorded which). Receptors originate from an adult woman who had mild COVID-19 (a few samples of this study predate the infection). Cell type and time point are not known. Both conserved end residues are part of each CDR3. The order of the fields is V gene, J gene, CDR3 protein.

TRBV5-1	TRBJ2-5	CASSAGLAGYQATNQETQYF
TRBV6-2/TRBV6-3	TRBJ2-7	CASSSALTSGSEYEQYF
TRBV15	TRBJ2-3	CATSSSGTAHHTQYF
TRBV6-1	TRBJ2-2	CASAHLAGAAGELFF
TRBV27	TRBJ1-2	CASSSASQLYGYTF
TRBV4-2	TRBJ1-1	CASSREGREAFF
TRBV2	TRBJ2-3	CASSEGGPLWDTQYF
TRBV5-5	TRBJ2-2	CASSRQPGREYTGELFF
TRBV10-3	TRBJ2-7	CAISDSDRGYEQYF
TRBV6-2/TRBV6-3	TRBJ2-1	CASSYSETGVYNEQFF
TRBV5-1	TRBJ1-1	CASSPHETGLTEAFF
TRBV7-9	TRBJ2-2	CASSPRVGSGELFF
TRBV25-1	TRBJ2-3	CASTSGAGTDTQYF
TRBV12-3/TRBV12-4	TRBJ2-1	CASSLPRFSGTDEQFF
TRBV4-3	TRBJ1-2	CASSQVLLSPGYGYTF
TRBV4-1	TRBJ2-7	CASSQDGGQSYEQYF
TRBV6-2/TRBV6-3	TRBJ2-1	CASQPAGAYNEQFF
TRBV5-1	TRBJ1-2	CASSPQTDELHGYTF
TRBV4-3	TRBJ2-5	CASSQDLSGRPNDFLTQYF
TRBV5-1	TRBJ2-7	CASSSGELTAYEQYF
TRBV9	TRBJ2-7	CASSVGGGEHEQYF
TRBV30	TRBJ1-1	CAWSIDTLNTEAFF
TRBV20-1	TRBJ1-2	CSGRTGDGYTF
TRBV12-3/TRBV12-4	TRBJ2-7	CASRSTGPEQYF
TRBV18	TRBJ1-1	CASSPLGWETTHEAFF
TRBV5-1	TRBJ1-1	CASSLVGISNRDTEAFF
TRBV7-6	TRBJ2-1	CASSLDRGYNEQFF
TRBV5-6	TRBJ2-2	CASSFPLGQGNTGELFF
TRBV7-9	TRBJ2-7	CASSKGAGRPYEQYF
TRBV18	TRBJ2-7	CASSPSSYEQYF
TRBV24-1	TRBJ2-5	CATSDFPSPETQYF
TRBV4-2	TRBJ2-5	CASSQDWPRAGETQYF
TRBV7-9	TRBJ2-1	CASSSPPTSAGGPDEQFF
TRBV7-9	TRBJ1-2	CASSFVGGANYGYTF
TRBV5-5	TRBJ2-1	CASSLSGGAENEQLF
TRBV27	TRBJ2-5	CASSPSPGASETQYF
TRBV9	TRBJ1-1	CASSVGLGGTEAFF
TRBV9	TRBJ2-2	CASRQGTGELFF
TRBV10-3	TRBJ2-3	CAISELRLAGGTDTQYF
TRBV15	TRBJ1-6	CATSRERASLNSPLHF
TRBV29-1	TRBJ2-7	CSAREGVSYEQYF
TRBV9	TRBJ1-1	CASSAIPDTEAFF
TRBV6-5	TRBJ2-1	CASSLLPDSFDEQFF
TRBV12-3/TRBV12-4	TRBJ1-2	CASSKGRVDGYTF
TRBV9	TRBJ2-7	CASSVEGVEQYF
TRBV29-1	TRBJ2-7	CSVEDELETGHYEQYF
TRBV5-1	TRBJ1-2	CASSLAGSPTPNYGYTF
TRBV7-9	TRBJ2-7	CASSPDEDEQYF
TRBV12-3/TRBV12-4	TRBJ2-7	CASSLGGGPYEQYF
TRBV6-5	TRBJ2-1	CASSLASGKDEQFF
TRBV24-1	TRBJ1-1	CATSDTAGGTEAFF
TRBV7-6	TRBJ1-1	CASSPPTGIAEAFF
TRBV29-1	TRBJ2-7	CSVRDNYEQYF
TRBV2	TRBJ2-4	CASSELWENDKNIQYF